This passage covers 24 T cell receptor beta chains from one sample sequenced in a study of T cell repertoires in cytomegalovirus infection. From the reads, TCRdb called clonotypes with MiXCR, one entry per CDR3 protein. This table has about 740,000 distinct CDR3 sequences, 35% to 45% appearing once. Sequencing was carried out using PBMCs. The receptors were gathered from a human donor in good health (CMV status not recorded). Some clones in this sample may be carry-over from other donors' samples.

This clonotype was found a few times. V usage is TRBV6-1 and J usage is TRBJ1-1; 7 bases align to TRBD1. The length of the CDR3 is 17 residues. The V gene end was trimmed by 6 bases and the J gene end by 0 bases; junction bases not matched to a gene: 13. Germline lookup yields CDR1 MNHNS and CDR2 SASEGT. CDR3 protein: CASSPSPGQRLNTEAFF. As DNA, the CDR3 is TGTGCCAGCAGCCCTTCCCCGGGACAGAGATTGAACACTGAAGCTTTCTTT.

This clonotype was counted between two and nine times. J is TRBJ2-7 and V is TRBV12-3 or TRBV12-4, with 9 bases that match TRBD1. CDR3 length: 17 amino acids. Trimming took 6 bases from V and 3 from J; bases not matched to a gene: 15. The CDR3 bases are TGTGCCAGCAGCCCGGGACAGGGTCCCTTTTTGGGCTACGAGCAGTACTTC. Protein sequence: CASSPGQGPFLGYEQYF.

For the CDR3, the DNA is TGTGCCAGCAGTGACAGCCGTACTAACCTTAACACCGGGGAGCTGTTTTTT. Amino acids: CASSDSRTNLNTGELFF. The chain uses TRBV28 and TRBJ2-2; D is possibly TRBD1 (5 bases). CDR1 MDHEN and CDR2 SYDVKM come from the germline V gene. The V gene lost 5 bases and the J gene lost 2 bases, with 18 bases spanning the gap. The CDR3 is 17 amino acids.

This clonotype was counted only a few times. J is TRBJ1-5 and V is TRBV7-9, with TRBD1 matching 8 bases. Germline trimming cut 2 bases from V and 6 bases from J; bases unmatched to any gene: 6. This CDR3 has 15 amino acids. Germline-derived CDR1 and CDR2 are SEHNR and FQNEAQ (reference sequence). In DNA form, the CDR3 reads TGTGCCAGCAGCTTATCCGACAGGGGTGGTCAGCCCCAGCATTTT. Protein sequence: CASSLSDRGGQPQHF. Looking up the rest from reference TRBV7-9 and TRBJ1-5 gives the full variable domain: DTGVSQNPRHKITKRGQNVTFRCDPISEHNRLYWYRQTLGQGPEFLTYFQNEAQLEKSRLLSDRFSAERPKGSFSTLEIQRTEQGDSAMYLCASSLSDRGGQPQHFGDGTRLSIL.

J is TRBJ2-1 and V is TRBV12-3 or TRBV12-4, with D possibly TRBD1 on 6 matching bases. Trimming cost V 3 bases and J 4 bases, with 10 bases left between them. The CDR3 totals 14 residues. The CDR3 loop is CASSLNRVYNEQFF. The CDR3 coding sequence is TGTGCCAGCAGTTTGAACAGGGTATACAATGAGCAGTTCTTC.

This clonotype was recorded a few times. In DNA form, the CDR3 reads TGCGCCAGCAGCCAAGAGTTTGAGTACGAGCAGTACTTC. It encodes CASSQEFEYEQYF. The V gene is TRBV4-1, the J gene TRBJ2-7; D unclear. This CDR3 comprises 13 residues. V gave up 0 bases and J gave up 4 bases, with 7 bases separating them. The V gene's germline CDR1 is MGHRA and CDR2 YSYEKL.

This chain joins TRBV28 and TRBJ1-2, with unresolved D. V gave up 4 bases and J gave up 8 bases, with 14 bases separating them. This CDR3 has 13 amino acids. Germline CDR1 is MDHEN and CDR2 is SYDVKM. CDR3 bases: TGTGCCAGCAGTTATGGCCCAGTCATGGGCTACACCTTC. As protein: CASSYGPVMGYTF.

The genes are TRBV7-9 and TRBJ1-2; D uncertain. The CDR3 is made up of 15 amino acids. From germline, CDR1 is SEHNR and CDR2 FQNEAQ (reference sequence). The V gene lost 5 bases and the J gene lost 5 bases, with 18 bases spanning the gap. CDR3 sequence (DNA): TGTGCCAGCAGCAAAAGCGGGTCGTCACTTTATGGCTACACCTTC. The encoded protein is CASSKSGSSLYGYTF.

This clonotype showed up many times. The genes are TRBV7-2 and TRBJ1-2, with 8 bases identical to TRBD1. CDR3 length: 16 residues. CDR1 and CDR2 from the germline V gene are SGHTA and FQGNSA. V was clipped by 4 bases and J by 4 bases; unmatched bases: 11. CDR3 in amino acids: CASSSATGGLGYGYTF. CDR3 DNA: TGTGCCAGCAGCTCCGCTACAGGGGGGCTTGGCTATGGCTACACCTTC.

J is TRBJ2-2 and V is TRBV5-4, with 10 bases aligning to TRBD2. The CDR3 is 17 amino acids. The V gene end was trimmed by 3 bases and the J gene end by 2 bases; junction bases not matched to a gene: 7. The germline V gene encodes CDR1 SGHNT and CDR2 YYREEE (reference sequence). The CDR3 nucleotides are TGTGCCAGCAGCTCAACTCTAGCGGGGGATAACACCGGGGAGCTGTTTTTT. This encodes CASSSTLAGDNTGELFF.

This chain connects TRBV7-6 to TRBJ2-1, with D maybe TRBD2 (5 bases). The CDR3 has 16 amino acids. Trimming left V 1 base short and J 3 bases short, with 13 bases between. The germline V gene has CDR1 SGHVS and CDR2 FNYEAQ. The DNA of the CDR3 is TGTGCCAGCAGCTTAGAAGGGCGGGTCCTCTACAATGAGCAGTTCTTC. Its protein product is CASSLEGRVLYNEQFF.

Of note for this clonotype: The missing conserved phenylalanine or tryptophan at the end of this CDR3 makes a read error likely. The chain links TRBV7-8 to TRBJ2-5; D possibly corresponds to TRBD1 (6 bases). CDR1 is SGHVS, CDR2 FQNEAQ, per germline. This CDR3 contains 17 residues. Trimming removed 2 bases at V and 4 bases at J, with 20 bases between. CDR3 nucleotide sequence: TGTGCCAGCAGCTTACTCCCCGGTGCAGGGGATTCAGAGACCCAGTACTTA. It codes for CASSLLPGAGDSETQYL.

This clonotype has only a few counts. The chain links TRBV7-2 to TRBJ1-5; D might be TRBD1 (5 bases). V lost 5 bases and J 1 base, leaving 12 bases between the germline ends. Germline V CDR1 and CDR2: SGHTA, FQGNSA. The CDR3 runs to 15 residues. CDR3 region: CASSPRAWSNQPQHF. For the CDR3, the DNA is TGTGCCAGCAGCCCCAGGGCCTGGAGCAATCAGCCCCAGCATTTT.

In this sample, this clonotype turned up a few times. The V and J genes are TRBV12-3 or TRBV12-4 and TRBJ2-1, with 10 nucleotides matching TRBD2. V was clipped by 3 bases and J by 7 bases; unmatched bases: 6. This CDR3 comprises 15 residues. CDR3 amino acids: CASSFWLAGVNEQFF. In DNA, the CDR3 is TGTGCCAGCAGTTTTTGGCTAGCGGGAGTGAATGAGCAGTTCTTC.

V gene TRBV20-1 combines with J gene TRBJ2-1; D remains unclear. Trimming took 0 bases from V and 9 from J, leaving 9 bases between them. This CDR3 contains 12 residues. Germline CDR1 DFQATT, CDR2 SNEGSKA (reference sequence). As DNA, the CDR3 is TGCAGTGCTAGAGAGGGATGGGGTGAGCAGTTCTTC. The encoded protein is CSAREGWGEQFF.

The rearrangement uses TRBV5-1 and TRBJ2-2; D is unclear. CDR3 length: 16 residues. CDR1 and CDR2 (germline): SGHRS, YFSETQ. The ends were cut back, 5 bases at V and 4 bases at J, with 18 bases in the middle. CDR3 residues: CASRIVRARITGELFF. The CDR3 DNA follows: TGCGCCAGCAGAATTGTCCGGGCCAGAATCACCGGGGAGCTGTTTTTT. The complete variable domain, with remaining parts taken from reference TRBV5-1 and TRBJ2-2, reads KAGVTQTPRYLIKTRGQQVTLSCSPISGHRSVSWYQQTPGQGLQFLFEYFSETQRNKGNFPGRFSGRQFSNSRSEMNVSTLELGDSALYLCASRIVRARITGELFFGEGSRLTVL.

This clonotype was observed many times. This rearrangement joins TRBV7-8 to TRBJ2-5, with a tentative D call TRBD1 (5 bases). The CDR3 is made up of 14 amino acids. CDR1 and CDR2 (germline): SGHVS, FQNEAQ. Trimming removed 5 bases at V and 1 base at J, with 11 bases between. The CDR3 DNA reads TGTGCCAGCAGCCGACAGACGATCCAAGAGACCCAGTACTTC. Its translation: CASSRQTIQETQYF.

The J gene is TRBJ2-7, the V gene TRBV11-2; possibly TRBD1 for D (5 bases). V was cut by 4 bases and J by 3 bases, with 16 bases left in between. The germline V gene encodes CDR1 SGHAT and CDR2 FQNNGV. The CDR3 sequence is 15 residues long. The CDR3 DNA is TGTGCCAGCAGCTCAGCACCCCTCGACAGCTACGAGCAGTACTTC. Residues: CASSSAPLDSYEQYF.

The rearrangement uses TRBV9 and TRBJ2-1, with 9 bases that match TRBD2. Losses at the gene ends were 3 bases for V and 6 bases for J; bases not matched to a gene: 7. Germline V CDR1 and CDR2: SGDLS, YYNGEE. The CDR3 consists of 15 residues. CDR3 bases: TGTGCCAGCAGCGGAGTAGCGGGAGCCGGCAATGAGCAGTTCTTC. This codes for CASSGVAGAGNEQFF. The full variable domain, in which reference TRBV9 and TRBJ2-1 provide the parts outside the CDR3, is DSGVTQTPKHLITATGQRVTLRCSPRSGDLSVYWYQQSLDQGLQFLIQYYNGEERAKGNILERFSAQQFPDLHSELNLSSLELGDSALYFCASSGVAGAGNEQFFGPGTRLTVL.

This sequence joins TRBV28 and TRBJ2-7; no clear D gene. This CDR3 has 13 amino acids. Germline lookup yields CDR1 MDHEN and CDR2 SYDVKM. The ends were cut back, 5 bases at V and 1 base at J, with 9 bases in the middle. The CDR3 sequence: CASSRLVSYEQYF. The CDR3 nucleotides read TGTGCCAGCAGTCGCCTAGTGTCCTACGAGCAGTACTTC.

V usage is TRBV28 and J usage is TRBJ1-5; TRBD1 aligns across 10 bases. This CDR3 contains 13 residues. V gave up 5 bases and J gave up 8 bases; unmatched junction bases: 3. Per the germline V gene, CDR1 is MDHEN and CDR2 is SYDVKM. CDR3 sequence reads: CASSADRGKPQHF. In nucleotides, the CDR3 is TGTGCCAGCAGTGCGGACAGGGGGAAGCCCCAGCATTTT.

J is TRBJ1-1 and V is TRBV6-5; D uncertain. Trimming shortened V by 4 bases and J by 6 bases, and 12 bases separated the two germline ends. This CDR3 is built from 13 residues. CDR1 and CDR2 (germline): MNHEY, SVGAGI. CDR3 DNA: TGTGCCAGCAGTTTGGGAGCCCTCGCTGAAGCTTTCTTT. This sequence encodes CASSLGALAEAFF.

There are a few counts of this clonotype. J is TRBJ2-5 and V is TRBV12-3 or TRBV12-4; a possible D gene is TRBD1 (6 bases). This CDR3 is 17 amino acids long. V was pared by 1 base and J by 1 base, with 16 bases between. In DNA, the CDR3 is TGTGCCAGCAGTTTAGGATGGGACACAGAACCCCAAGAGACCCAGTACTTC. This sequence encodes CASSLGWDTEPQETQYF.

The chain employs TRBV18 and TRBJ2-1; a possible D gene is TRBD2 (6 bases). This CDR3 is built from 15 residues. Germline V gene data show CDR1 as KGHSH and CDR2 as LQKENI. The V end lost 5 bases, the J end lost 2 bases, and 13 bases lay between the germline ends. This CDR3 is CASSYREPAYNEQFF. The CDR3 DNA follows: TGTGCCAGCTCATACCGGGAGCCCGCCTACAATGAGCAGTTCTTC.